This T cell receptor (beta chain) appears in the sequencing data of a study of cytomegalovirus exposure and HLA in healthy donors. General observations from the study: TRBV6-2, TRBV6-3 and some other V segments were unresolvable in 87-base-pair reads. Later analysis suggested most CMV-associated TCR beta chains were HLA-restricted.

Germline V gives CDR1 SGHDN, CDR2 FVKESK. Trimming cost V 7 bases and J 3 bases, with 15 bases left between them. CDR3 size: 14 residues. With respect to this clone: As yet, its antigen is unknown.

The PCR contained 60 Vbeta and 13 Jbeta primers. TCRdb's copy holds only in-frame clones and misses some; the assay was immunoSEQ multiplex PCR. This table has about 110,000 clones, roughly three quarters appearing once. This chain connects TRBV14 to TRBJ1-1; D remains unclear. The sequence was obtained from a man aged 25-45 years in good health and CMV-seropositive. Sequencing was carried out using PBMCs. CDR3 sequence: CASTPLGGYTEAFF. As DNA, the CDR3 is TGTGCCAGCACCCCATTAGGAGGGTACACTGAAGCTTTCTTT. Full variable domain (outside the CDR3, taken from reference TRBV14 and TRBJ1-1): EAGVTQFPSHSVIEKGQTVTLRCDPISGHDNLYWYRRVMGKEIKFLLHFVKESKQDESGMPNNRFLAERTGGTYSTLKVQPAELEDSGVYFCASTPLGGYTEAFFGQGTRLTVV.